The 10 T cell receptor beta chains reported below all come from one sample, sequenced in a study of T cell responses to AZD1222 COVID-19 vaccine. Method: immunoSEQ multiplex PCR; TCRdb's copy keeps in-frame clones and lacks some. The data contain more than 110,000 clones, approximately 94% of them singletons. Sequencing used peripheral blood, obtained on day 0 of AZD1222 vaccination. The receptors originated from an adult in good health.

V is TRBV27 and J is TRBJ1-6, with 7 bases fitting TRBD1. Germline CDR1 is MNHEY and CDR2 is SMNVEV (reference sequence). V was clipped by 1 base and J by 9 bases; unmatched bases: 12. The CDR3 is made up of 17 amino acids. The CDR3: CASSLFPTGTRSSPLHF. The CDR3 DNA sequence: TGTGCCAGCAGTTTATTCCCGACAGGGACGAGGAGTTCACCCCTCCACTTT.

The chain carries TRBV19 and TRBJ2-6, with 8 positions matching TRBD1. Unmatched junction bases numbered 5, after V lost 5 bases and J lost 2 bases. The CDR3 has 16 amino acids. Germline loops: CDR1 LNHDA, CDR2 SQIVND (reference sequence). CDR3 sequence (DNA): TGTGCCAGTAGTCCACGGGGACAGGCTGGGGCCAACGTCCTGACTTTC. Its protein product is CASSPRGQAGANVLTF.

The chain links TRBV6-5 to TRBJ1-2; D remains ambiguous. There are 15 residues in the CDR3. Germline CDR1 reads MNHEY; CDR2 reads SVGAGI. V gave up 0 bases and J gave up 2 bases, with 10 bases separating them. CDR3 amino acids: CASSYSFRDNYGYTF. The CDR3 DNA reads TGTGCCAGCAGTTACTCGTTCCGTGACAACTATGGCTACACCTTC.

This chain links TRBV12-3 or TRBV12-4 with TRBJ1-1; TRBD1 aligns across 7 bases. The CDR3 loop spans 12 amino acids. Trimming at V came to 5 bases and at J to 8 bases, leaving 5 bases not matched to a gene. The CDR3 loop reads CASSRSGGEAFF. CDR3 coding DNA: TGTGCCAGCAGTCGATCAGGGGGGGAAGCTTTCTTT.

The V gene is TRBV30, the J gene TRBJ1-4; no clear D. This CDR3 comprises 18 residues. V was cut by 0 bases and J by 3 bases, with 20 bases left in between. Germline CDR1 is GTSNPN and CDR2 is SVGIG (reference sequence). The CDR3 DNA follows: TGTGCCTGGAGTGTACTTCGGGAGCCCGGGCAGCCTAATGAAAAACTGTTTTTT. Amino acids: CAWSVLREPGQPNEKLFF.

V usage is TRBV2 and J usage is TRBJ2-2, with D perhaps matching TRBD1 (5 bases). CDR1 is SNHLY, CDR2 FYNNEI, per germline. Trimming removed 9 bases at V and 8 bases at J, with 19 bases between. This CDR3 has 14 residues. The CDR3 DNA is TGTGCCAGTGAAGGGGCGGTCGCGGTAGGGGAGCTGTTTTTT. Translation: CASEGAVAVGELFF. The full variable domain, with the rest looked up from reference TRBV2 and TRBJ2-2, is EPEVTQTPSHQVTQMGQEVILRCVPISNHLYFYWYRQILGQKVEFLVSFYNNEISEKSEIFDDQFSVERPDGSNFTLKIRSTKLEDSAMYFCASEGAVAVGELFFGEGSRLTVL.

V usage is TRBV14 and J usage is TRBJ1-1; 9 positions match TRBD1. J lost 5 bases, V lost 1 base, and 8 bases had no gene match. CDR1 is SGHDN and CDR2 is FVKESK in the germline V gene. The CDR3 has 16 residues. The CDR3 loop is CASSQGRDRERTEAFF. DNA of the CDR3: TGTGCCAGCAGCCAAGGGCGGGACAGGGAGAGAACTGAAGCTTTCTTT. The variable domain in full, with the rest retrieved from reference TRBV14 and TRBJ1-1, is EAGVTQFPSHSVIEKGQTVTLRCDPISGHDNLYWYRRVMGKEIKFLLHFVKESKQDESGMPNNRFLAERTGGTYSTLKVQPAELEDSGVYFCASSQGRDRERTEAFFGQGTRLTVV.

V is TRBV2 and J is TRBJ1-4; 9 bases are shared with TRBD1. The J segment lost 7 bases and the V segment lost 6 bases, leaving 9 bases of the junction unmatched. The germline gives CDR1 SNHLY, CDR2 FYNNEI. The CDR3 spans 15 residues. The DNA of the CDR3 is TGTGCCAGCAGCGCCAAACAGGGGGCGTCTGAAAAACTGTTTTTT. This encodes CASSAKQGASEKLFF.

This rearrangement joins TRBV7-8 to TRBJ1-5; D ambiguous. The CDR3 runs 16 residues. In germline, CDR1 is SGHVS, CDR2 FQNEAQ. V lost 3 bases, J lost 0 bases, and 12 bases lay in between. DNA for the CDR3: TGTGCCAGCAGCTTGATGGACCGGAATAGCAATCAGCCCCAGCATTTT. Residues: CASSLMDRNSNQPQHF.

This chain joins TRBV7-2 and TRBJ2-7; D tentatively fits TRBD1 or TRBD2 (5 bases each). The length of the CDR3 is 13 residues. CDR1 SGHTA and CDR2 FQGNSA come from the germline V gene. Deletions cut 6 bases from V and 0 bases from J, with 9 bases between. DNA for the CDR3: TGTGCCAGCAGGACCGGGACCTCCTACGAGCAGTACTTC. Protein sequence: CASRTGTSYEQYF.